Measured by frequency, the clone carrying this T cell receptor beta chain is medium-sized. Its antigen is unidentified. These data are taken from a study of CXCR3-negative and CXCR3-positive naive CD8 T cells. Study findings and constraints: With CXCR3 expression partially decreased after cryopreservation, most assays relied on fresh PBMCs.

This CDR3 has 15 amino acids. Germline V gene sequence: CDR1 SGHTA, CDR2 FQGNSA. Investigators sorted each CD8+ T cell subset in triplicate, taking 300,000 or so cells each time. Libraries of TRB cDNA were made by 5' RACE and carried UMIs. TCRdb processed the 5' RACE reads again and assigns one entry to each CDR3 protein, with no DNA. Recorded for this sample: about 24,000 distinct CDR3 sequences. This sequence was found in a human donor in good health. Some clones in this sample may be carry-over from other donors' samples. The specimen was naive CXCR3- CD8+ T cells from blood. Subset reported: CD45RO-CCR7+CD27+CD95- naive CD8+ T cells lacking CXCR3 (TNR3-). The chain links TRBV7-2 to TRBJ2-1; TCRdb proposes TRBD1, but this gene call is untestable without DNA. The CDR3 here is CASTLVRGANNEQFF. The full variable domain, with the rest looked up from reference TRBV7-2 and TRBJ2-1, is GAGVSQSPSNKVTEKGKDVELRCDPISGHTALYWYRQSLGQGLEFLIYFQGNSAPDKSGLPSDRFSAERTGGSVSTLTIQRTQQEDSAVYLCASTLVRGANNEQFFGPGTRLTVL.